This T cell receptor (beta chain) is from a study of shared clonotypes between healthy human individuals. V was pared by 3 bases and J by 4 bases, with 0 bases of the junction left unmatched. Germline V CDR1 and CDR2: SNHLY, FYNNEI. The CDR3 runs to 13 residues. Generated by immunoSEQ multiplex PCR, the TCRdb table keeps only in-frame clones and is missing some. The sample carries 950,000 to 1,100,000 clones, around 76% recorded once. Note on this clone: Its specificity is unknown.

Findings of the study overall: Rarefaction curves obtained for sorted subsets showed sequencing incomplete despite large depth. Naive subsets generally exceeded memory subsets in estimated richness.

The chain has TRBV2 and TRBJ1-5; 7 bases line up with TRBD1. Sequencing used memory CD4+ T cells sorted from blood. The subset denotes: CD45RA-negative fraction. The clonotype originates from a man aged 18 to 30 in good health. The CDR3 DNA sequence: TGTGCCAGCAGTGACAGGGGGAATCAGCCCCAGCATTTT. Amino acid sequence: CASSDRGNQPQHF.